These 10 T cell receptor beta chains were all obtained from the same sample, sequenced in a study of T cell responses to AZD1222 COVID-19 vaccine. Repertoires were generated with immunoSEQ multiplex PCR, while TCRdb's copy carries only in-frame clones and drops some. Of around 94,000 clones listed, 70% to 90% are singletons. This specimen was peripheral blood, taken on day 0 of AZD1222 vaccination. The receptors here all came from an adult in good health.

This clone was counted a single time. The rearrangement joins TRBV3-1 (or the pseudogene TRBV3-2) to TRBJ1-2; 8 nucleotides line up with TRBD1. Germline V gene lookup returns CDR1 LGHDT and CDR2 YNNKEL (reference sequence). The CDR3 totals 13 residues. After removal of 6 bases from V and 8 bases from J, the junction contained 8 bases not matched to a gene. The CDR3 here is CASRSPGGLGYTF. The CDR3 bases are TGTGCCAGCAGATCCCCAGGGGGCTTGGGCTACACCTTC.

This chain links TRBV7-2 with TRBJ2-5, with D possibly being TRBD1 or TRBD2 (5 bases each). Germline loops: CDR1 SGHTA, CDR2 FQGNSA. Trimming left V 6 bases short and J 8 bases short, with 13 bases between. This CDR3 region has 12 residues. The chain's CDR3 is CASSLRDDTQYF. The CDR3 DNA follows: TGTGCCAGCAGTTTAAGGGACGATACCCAGTACTTC.

This clone showed up just a few times. The V call is TRBV27, the J call TRBJ2-3, with TRBD1 matching over 9 bases. The CDR3 extends over 14 amino acids. The V gene's germline CDR1 is MNHEY and CDR2 SMNVEV (reference sequence). V shed 4 bases and J 3 bases; nucleotides not matched to a gene: 2. CDR3 sequence reads: CASSWGQGTDTQYF. The CDR3 nucleotides read TGTGCCAGCAGTTGGGGACAGGGAACAGATACGCAGTATTTT.

The chain has TRBV6-1 and TRBJ1-6, with 10 bases identical to TRBD1. Germline V gene data show CDR1 as MNHNS and CDR2 as SASEGT. The CDR3 runs 17 residues. Trimming removed 0 bases from V and 9 bases from J; junction bases left unmatched: 8. In DNA, the CDR3 is TGTGCCAGCAGTGAAGCAAAGGGGACAGGGGTTGCTTCACCCCTCCACTTT. Protein product: CASSEAKGTGVASPLHF.

The V call is TRBV5-1, the J call TRBJ1-2; TRBD1 aligns across 10 bases. J gave up 6 bases and V 4 bases, and 6 bases lay outside the gene matches. This CDR3 has 14 amino acids. Per the germline V gene, CDR1 is SGHRS and CDR2 is YFSETQ. CDR3 nucleotide sequence: TGCGCCAGCAGCCAATCCGGGACAGGGGATGGCTACACCTTC. It codes for CASSQSGTGDGYTF. The whole variable domain, remainder taken from reference TRBV5-1 and TRBJ1-2, is KAGVTQTPRYLIKTRGQQVTLSCSPISGHRSVSWYQQTPGQGLQFLFEYFSETQRNKGNFPGRFSGRQFSNSRSEMNVSTLELGDSALYLCASSQSGTGDGYTFGSGTRLTVV.

The J gene is TRBJ2-7, the V gene TRBV5-1, with TRBD1 identical over 7 bases. Germline V gene lookup returns CDR1 SGHRS and CDR2 YFSETQ. V shed 2 bases, J shed 5 bases, and the junction held 4 bases outside the gene matches. This CDR3 region has 13 residues. Written as DNA, the CDR3 is TGCGCCAGCAGCTTCGGGGACAGCAACGAGCAGTACTTC. As protein: CASSFGDSNEQYF.

The CDR3 sequence is CAGGDSPYEQYF. CDR3 bases: TGTGCCGGGGGAGACAGTCCCTACGAGCAGTACTTC. The chain couples TRBV6-6 to TRBJ2-7, with D possibly being TRBD1 or TRBD2 (5 bases each). CDR3 length equals 12 residues. CDR1 MNHNY and CDR2 SVGAGI come from the germline V gene (reference sequence). The V gene lost 11 bases and the J gene lost 2 bases, with 13 bases spanning the gap.

The chain combines TRBV29-1 with TRBJ2-1; TRBD2 aligns across 15 bases. This CDR3 is 18 amino acids long. The J segment lost 0 bases and the V segment lost 3 bases, leaving 6 bases of the junction unmatched. Germline V gene sequence: CDR1 SQVTM, CDR2 ANQGSEA. The CDR3 DNA reads as TGCAGCGTTGAGGCTGGACTAGCGGGAGGGTTCTCCTACAATGAGCAGTTCTTC. This gives the protein CSVEAGLAGGFSYNEQFF.

This chain connects TRBV5-5 to TRBJ2-2, with TRBD2 identical over 13 bases. J lost 5 bases, V lost 0 bases, and 1 base had no gene match. The CDR3 runs to 16 residues. Germline V gene lookup returns CDR1 SGHKS and CDR2 YYEKEE (reference sequence). The CDR3 nucleotides read TGTGCCAGCAGCTTGGGACTAGCGGGAGGAACCGGGGAGCTGTTTTTT. Its translation is CASSLGLAGGTGELFF.

The rearrangement links TRBV24-1 to TRBJ1-1, with unresolved D. Germline V gene lookup returns CDR1 KGHDR and CDR2 SFDVKD. The length of the CDR3 is 16 residues. V was trimmed by 5 bases and J by 0 bases, leaving 15 bases between them. CDR3 sequence (DNA): TGTGCCACCAGTGTGGGGATCCCCCGGGTGAACACTGAAGCTTTCTTT. It codes for CATSVGIPRVNTEAFF.